This TCR beta chain was observed in a study of T cells in Graves' hyperthyroidism and ophthalmopathy. J lost 5 bases, V lost 4 bases, and 8 bases had no gene match. Germline lookup yields CDR1 PRHDT and CDR2 FYEKMQ (reference sequence). The CDR3 consists of 16 residues. The source material, RNA transcripts, was used to amplify TCR beta CDR3 regions. When the TCR CDR3 underwent first-round RT-PCR, the HTBI primer set was used. TCRdb re-called the multiplex PCR reads with MiXCR, one entry per CDR3 protein. Among about 620,000 distinct CDR3 sequences listed, 15% to 20% were seen once. The V call is TRBV13, the J call TRBJ2-2; 9 bases fit TRBD2. This sequence was found in a woman aged 25 to 45 with Graves' hyperthyroidism. Specimen: blood. The CDR3 region is CASSSPGLALTGELFF. CDR3 nucleotide sequence: TGTGCCAGCAGCTCCCCGGGACTAGCTCTAACCGGGGAGCTGTTTTTT.